Presented here are 9 T cell receptor beta chains from one specimen sequenced in a study of T cells in localized non-small cell lung cancer. The assay was immunoSEQ multiplex PCR, and TCRdb's table has in-frame clones only and misses some. The sample records over 40,000 clones, more than 85% being singletons. The source was peripheral blood, collected before any cancer treatment. These receptors all stem from a woman between 18 and 49 years old with stage III lung adenocarcinoma.

V is TRBV6-1 and J is TRBJ2-5; 12 nucleotides line up with TRBD2. The CDR3 contains 15 residues. The trim removed 8 bases at V and 4 bases at J, leaving 8 bases unmatched. Looked up from germline, CDR1 is MNHNS and CDR2 is SASEGT. The CDR3 DNA follows: TGTGCCAGCCATCTAGCGGGGGGGAACGGAGAGACCCAGTACTTC. It yields the protein CASHLAGGNGETQYF.

This clone came up once. The chain carries TRBV19 and TRBJ1-6; a possible D gene is TRBD1 (5 bases). Germline loops: CDR1 LNHDA, CDR2 SQIVND (reference sequence). V dropped 4 bases and J dropped 5 bases, with 12 bases sitting between them. The CDR3 extends over 15 amino acids. The CDR3, as DNA: TGTGCCAGTAGTAGGGGAGGGACCAATAATTCACCCCTCCACTTT. It is translated as CASSRGGTNNSPLHF.

On this clone itself: A junction boundary mismatches the germline segment, possibly from a read error. This chain joins TRBV7-9 and TRBJ1-1; D call uncertain. This CDR3 region has 12 residues. Germline assignment: CDR1 SEHNR and CDR2 FQNEAQ (reference sequence). The chain's CDR3 is CASSLGDRRLIF. The CDR3 DNA reads as TGTGCCAGCAGCTTAGGTGATAGGAGGCTCATCTTT.

V gene TRBV7-8 combines with J gene TRBJ1-5, with a tentative D call TRBD1 (5 bases). Trimming stripped 2 bases from V and 3 bases from J, with 11 bases between. Germline lookup yields CDR1 SGHVS and CDR2 FQNEAQ. This CDR3 spans 15 amino acids. The CDR3 nucleotides are TGTGCCAGCAGCTTAACAGGATCCCCCAATCAGCCCCAGCATTTT. Its protein product is CASSLTGSPNQPQHF. Based on the CDR3 plus reference TRBV7-8 and TRBJ1-5, the full variable domain is GAGVSQSPRYKVAKRGQDVALRCDPISGHVSLFWYQQALGQGPEFLTYFQNEAQLDKSGLPSDRFFAERPEGSVSTLKIQRTQQEDSAVYLCASSLTGSPNQPQHFGDGTRLSIL.

This chain joins TRBV5-1 and TRBJ2-1; 15 bases are shared with TRBD2. The CDR3 sequence is 18 residues long. Germline V gene data show CDR1 as SGHRS and CDR2 as YFSETQ. Trimming cost V 1 base and J 4 bases; bases outside gene matches: 6. The CDR3, as DNA: TGCGCCAGCAGCTTGCCCGGACTAGCGGGGGGGCAATACAATGAGCAGTTCTTC. Translation gives CASSLPGLAGGQYNEQFF.

The chain joins TRBV2 to TRBJ2-5; 9 positions agree with TRBD1. The end of the DNA aligns better with TRBJ2-7, so the J call may be wrong. The CDR3 spans 14 residues. Germline lookup yields CDR1 SNHLY and CDR2 FYNNEI. CDR3 protein: CASSGGTGFYEQYF. CDR3 sequence (DNA): TGTGCCAGCAGTGGCGGGACAGGGTTCTACGAGCAGTACTTC.

V gene TRBV11-3 combines with J gene TRBJ2-1; the match to TRBD1 covers 10 bases. Germline V gives CDR1 SGHNT, CDR2 YENEEA. The CDR3 loop spans 14 amino acids. With 4 bases clipped from V and 7 bases from J, the junction kept 4 bases outside the gene matches. Written as DNA, the CDR3 is TGTGCCAGCAGCTCCGGGACAGGGGCTAATGAGCAGTTCTTC. It is translated as CASSSGTGANEQFF.

The CDR3 DNA is TGTGCCAGCAGCCGCAGGGAGACCCAGTACTTC. Encoded protein: CASSRRETQYF. The rearrangement joins TRBV5-6 to TRBJ2-5, with D hard to call. The V gene lost 4 bases and the J gene lost 5 bases, with 6 bases spanning the gap. This CDR3 is built from 11 residues. Germline V gene lookup returns CDR1 SGHDT and CDR2 YYEEEE.

V usage is TRBV5-1 and J usage is TRBJ1-2; unclear D gene. The CDR3 spans 14 residues. Trimming removed 0 bases from V and 4 bases from J, with 10 bases in between. Germline V lookup: CDR1 SGHRS, CDR2 YFSETQ. In DNA, the CDR3 is TGCGCCAGCAGCTTGGTAACCGATTTCTATGGCTACACCTTC. Amino acid sequence: CASSLVTDFYGYTF.